This T cell receptor beta chain stems from a study of cytomegalovirus exposure and HLA in healthy donors. Study background: An early data release held tens of millions of unique TCRs from HLA-typed donors. Study-level points and caveats: Researchers catalogued 164 TCR beta chains as cytomegalovirus-associated. Many donors shared some public TCRs, even though most TCR sequences were rare. An analysis that was carried out later associated approximately 15,000 TCR beta sequences with HLA alleles at 0.05 false discovery rate.

Points on this clone: Antigen unknown.

It was with 60 Vbeta and 13 Jbeta primers that the PCR ran. TCRdb keeps only in-frame clones here, not all; method: immunoSEQ multiplex PCR. Of more than 80,000 clones in the sample, approximately 71% were seen once. This CDR3 is 14 amino acids long. CDR1 and CDR2 (germline): SNHLY, FYNNEI. The V end was cut by 10 bases, the J end by 0 bases, with 14 bases between. This TCR derives from a man aged 45 to 65 in good health and CMV-seronegative. The sample comprised PBMCs. The chain has TRBV2 and TRBJ2-3; tentative D call: TRBD2 (6 bases). In DNA, the CDR3 is TGTGCCATAGCATGGGGACTGAGCACAGATACGCAGTATTTT. Its protein product is CAIAWGLSTDTQYF.